This is a list of T cell receptor beta chains from one sample in a study of blood T cell repertoires in COVID-19. Data came from immunoSEQ multiplex PCR; TCRdb stores just in-frame clones and leaves some out. This table has about 19,000 clones, 65% to 85% appearing once. The sample consisted of peripheral blood. The source of these receptors is a human donor in a cohort sampled during active COVID-19. CDR3s include the opening cysteine and the closing phenylalanine or tryptophan. The D gene is left open where the match is weak. Part of the rows lack a size; the others show once, few, many or a class for expanded clones.

CDR3nt	CDR3aa	v_gene	j_gene	d_gene	abundance
TGTGCCAGCAGCCGGGACAGAAGCACAGATACGCAGTATTTT	CASSRDRSTDTQYF	TRBV7-2	TRBJ2-3	TRBD1	NA
TGTGCCAGCAGCTCCTGGGCTAGCGGGAGTGGGAACAATGAGCAGTTCTTC	CASSSWASGSGNNEQFF	TRBV11-2	TRBJ2-1	TRBD2	NA
TGTGCCATCAGTGAGTCTGGTGATGGCGGGAGCTACAATGAGCAGTTCTTC	CAISESGDGGSYNEQFF	TRBV10-3	TRBJ2-1	TRBD2	NA
TGCAGCGTTAGTCAGGGGGCGGGCGGGGAGCTGTTTTTT	CSVSQGAGGELFF	TRBV29-1	TRBJ2-2	TRBD1	NA
TGTGCCAGCAGCCCGGGACAGACTAATGAAAAACTGTTTTTT	CASSPGQTNEKLFF	TRBV28	TRBJ1-4	TRBD1	NA
TGTGCCTGGAGTTCTGGATTTCAGGGGAATTCACCCCTCCACTTT	CAWSSGFQGNSPLHF	TRBV30	TRBJ1-6	NA	once
TGTGCCAGCAGCGAACTCGCGGGTAGGAACACCATATATTTT	CASSELAGRNTIYF	TRBV9	TRBJ1-3	NA	NA
TGTGCCAGCAGCCCCAACGCTGCCACAGGGGGCAGTGGAAACACCATATATTTT	CASSPNAATGGSGNTIYF	TRBV7-8	TRBJ1-3	TRBD1	once
TGTGCCAGCAGTCCGAACCCGGCGTGGGGGGGAATAACTGAAGCTTTCTTT	CASSPNPAWGGITEAFF	TRBV28	TRBJ1-1	NA	NA
TGTGCCAGCAGCGTACGGCAAACCGGGACAGGAGCCTACAATGAGCAGTTCTTC	CASSVRQTGTGAYNEQFF	TRBV9	TRBJ2-1	TRBD1	NA
TGTGCCAGCAGCCCCCCCGATGGAGTAAACACCATATATTTT	CASSPPDGVNTIYF	TRBV6-5	TRBJ1-3	NA	NA
TGTGCCAGCAGCCAAGCTGCCCTAGCGGGATGGGATGAGCAGTTCTTC	CASSQAALAGWDEQFF	TRBV3-1/TRBV3-2	TRBJ2-1	TRBD2	NA
TGTGCCAGCAGCGTAGACGGGACAGGGGACACTGAAGCTTTCTTT	CASSVDGTGDTEAFF	TRBV9	TRBJ1-1	TRBD1	NA
TGTGCCAGCAGCCTTCGGCTGGCGGGAGGGCCGGGGGAGACCCAGTACTTC	CASSLRLAGGPGETQYF	TRBV5-6	TRBJ2-5	TRBD2	NA
TGCGCCAGCAGCCAAGGGGTGACAGGGTCCCAAGAGACCCAGTACTTC	CASSQGVTGSQETQYF	TRBV4-3	TRBJ2-5	TRBD1	NA
TGTGCCAGCAGTTCCGGACTAGCGGGAGTCTCGGAGACCCAGTACTTC	CASSSGLAGVSETQYF	TRBV25-1	TRBJ2-5	TRBD2	NA
TGTGCCAGCTCACCCGGCAGCGCGGAGGAAGCTTTCTTT	CASSPGSAEEAFF	TRBV18	TRBJ1-1	NA	NA
TGTGCCAGCAGTCCCAGAGGTAACACTGAAGCTTTCTTT	CASSPRGNTEAFF	TRBV2	TRBJ1-1	NA	NA
TGTGCCATCAGTGACTTCACAGCTAACTATGGCTACACCTTC	CAISDFTANYGYTF	TRBV10-3	TRBJ1-2	NA	NA
TGTGCCAGCAGTGAAGCTCGGACAGGCAATTCACCCCTCCACTTT	CASSEARTGNSPLHF	TRBV2	TRBJ1-6	TRBD1	NA
TGTGCCAGCAGTAGCGGAGACACCGGGGAGCTGTTTTTT	CASSSGDTGELFF	TRBV6-4	TRBJ2-2	NA	NA
TGCAGTGCTAGTTGGTACGGACAGGGTCCCGATGGCTACACCTTC	CSASWYGQGPDGYTF	TRBV20-1	TRBJ1-2	TRBD1	NA
TGTGCCAGCTCACCAAGCCTCACAGATACGCAGTATTTT	CASSPSLTDTQYF	TRBV18	TRBJ2-3	NA	NA